These 25 T cell receptor beta chains came from one sample sequenced in a study of blood T cell repertoires in COVID-19. Sequencing used immunoSEQ multiplex PCR; TCRdb keeps in-frame clones, though not all of them. This table has fewer than 110,000 clones, roughly 83% appearing once. The sample comprised peripheral blood. These receptors were obtained from a human donor in a cohort sampled during active COVID-19.

The chain recombines TRBV6-5 with TRBJ1-6; possible D gene TRBD1, 5 bases. Germline values: CDR1 MNHEY, CDR2 SVGAGI. CDR3 length: 14 residues. Trimming took off 8 bases at V and 2 bases at J, with 10 bases between the two ends. The CDR3 loop is CASRGGAYNSPLHF. The CDR3 DNA follows: TGTGCCAGCCGCGGGGGGGCCTATAATTCACCCCTCCACTTT.

The chain is built from TRBV11-2 and TRBJ2-5; 9 positions match TRBD2. In germline, CDR1 is SGHAT, CDR2 FQNNGV. The CDR3 covers 16 residues. With V trimmed by 2 bases and J by 4 bases, 8 bases remained unmatched. The CDR3 region has the DNA TGTGCCAGCAGCTTAACCGGCGGGAGGGCCGGAGAGACCCAGTACTTC. This codes for CASSLTGGRAGETQYF. The whole variable domain, remainder taken from reference TRBV11-2 and TRBJ2-5, is EAGVAQSPRYKIIEKRQSVAFWCNPISGHATLYWYQQILGQGPKLLIQFQNNGVVDDSQLPKDRFSAERLKGVDSTLKIQPAKLEDSAVYLCASSLTGGRAGETQYFGPGTRLLVL.

V and J are TRBV18 and TRBJ2-3; D is ambiguous. Germline V gene sequence: CDR1 KGHSH, CDR2 LQKENI. The CDR3 is made up of 14 amino acids. Trimming took off 3 bases at V and 5 bases at J, with 12 bases between the two ends. CDR3 in amino acids: CASSPRPSVDTQYF. The CDR3 region has the DNA TGTGCCAGCTCACCTCGTCCCTCGGTAGATACGCAGTATTTT.

This chain connects TRBV28 to TRBJ1-5; a weak D match, TRBD1 (5 bases). There are 14 residues in the CDR3. Trimming took 6 bases from V and 7 from J, leaving 16 bases between them. Germline V gene lookup returns CDR1 MDHEN and CDR2 SYDVKM. This CDR3 reads CASSRLGGLQPQHF. In nucleotides, the CDR3 is TGTGCCAGCAGCCGCCTCGGGGGACTACAGCCCCAGCATTTT.

Here the CDR3 DNA reads TGCGCCAGCAGCCCTCAGGGGGGACAGGGGGACGGCTACACCTTC. The encoded protein is CASSPQGGQGDGYTF. The chain is built from TRBV5-1 and TRBJ1-2, with 11 bases identical to TRBD1. V lost 4 bases to trimming and J lost 8 bases; unmatched junction nucleotides: 10. CDR1 is SGHRS, CDR2 YFSETQ, per germline. This CDR3 comprises 15 residues.

The chain carries TRBV27 and TRBJ1-4; D not resolved. Trimming shortened V by 6 bases and J by 0 bases, and 11 bases separated the two germline ends. Germline V gene lookup returns CDR1 MNHEY and CDR2 SMNVEV (reference sequence). The length of the CDR3 is 15 residues. Here the CDR3 DNA reads TGTGCCAGCAGAAACATCGTGGCAACTAATGAAAAACTGTTTTTT. This gives the protein CASRNIVATNEKLFF.

V gene TRBV30 combines with J gene TRBJ1-1, with TRBD1 as a possible D gene (6 bases). The CDR3 spans 11 residues. Germline V CDR1 and CDR2: GTSNPN, SVGIG (reference sequence). With 3 bases removed from V and 8 bases from J, the gap between germline ends came to 10 bases. CDR3 protein: CAWRLTGEAFF. The CDR3 nucleotides read TGTGCCTGGAGGCTTACAGGGGAAGCTTTCTTT.

For the CDR3, the DNA is TGTGCCAGCAGTCTACAGGGTAACAACGTCCTGACTTTC. Protein: CASSLQGNNVLTF. J is TRBJ2-6 and V is TRBV6-5; maybe TRBD1 (6 bases). CDR1 and CDR2 (germline): MNHEY, SVGAGI. The CDR3 spans 13 residues. Deletions cut 5 bases from V and 9 bases from J, with 11 bases between.

This chain links TRBV5-6 with TRBJ2-4, with D maybe TRBD2 (7 bases). Germline V gene sequence: CDR1 SGHDT, CDR2 YYEEEE. V shed 2 bases and J shed 6 bases, with 21 bases lying between them. The CDR3 spans 17 residues. The CDR3 spells CASSFRGPAREGNIQYF. The CDR3 coding sequence is TGTGCCAGCAGCTTCAGGGGACCCGCGAGGGAGGGAAACATTCAGTACTTC.

This sequence joins TRBV5-1 and TRBJ2-5, with 13 nucleotides matching TRBD2. Germline CDR1 and CDR2: SGHRS and YFSETQ. V gave up 4 bases and J gave up 5 bases; unmatched junction bases: 8. The CDR3 is 16 amino acids. This CDR3 reads CASSAGTSGVGETQYF. CDR3 coding DNA: TGCGCCAGCAGCGCTGGGACTAGCGGGGTGGGGGAGACCCAGTACTTC.

The chain links TRBV20-1 to TRBJ2-3, with 8 bases that match TRBD2. In germline, CDR1 is DFQATT, CDR2 SNEGSKA (reference sequence). The V and J ends lost 3 bases and 4 bases, in that order; junction bases with no gene match: 6. The CDR3 loop spans 14 amino acids. CDR3 sequence reads: CSASMTGGPDTQYF. The CDR3 region has the DNA TGCAGTGCTAGTATGACGGGAGGGCCAGATACGCAGTATTTT.

The chain joins TRBV6-6 to TRBJ1-1; TRBD1 is a possible D gene (5 bases). The V and J ends lost 7 bases and 9 bases respectively, with 27 bases between them. Germline assignment: CDR1 MNHNY and CDR2 SVGAGI (reference sequence). The CDR3 has 16 amino acids. The CDR3 here is CASTPDLGTAHPQAFF. CDR3 in DNA: TGTGCCAGCACCCCCGACCTCGGGACTGCCCACCCACAAGCTTTCTTT.

CDR3 coding DNA: TGTGCCAGCAGCTTGCTCCTCGTTCCCTACAATGAGCAGTTCTTC. Translated: CASSLLLVPYNEQFF. This chain connects TRBV5-5 to TRBJ2-1; D gene uncertain. This CDR3 comprises 15 residues. The V and J ends lost 1 base and 2 bases respectively, with 10 bases between them. The germline V gene encodes CDR1 SGHKS and CDR2 YYEKEE (reference sequence).

The V gene is TRBV6-5, the J gene TRBJ1-1; D remains ambiguous. Per the germline V gene, CDR1 is MNHEY and CDR2 is SVGAGI. V was clipped by 0 bases and J by 0 bases, with 8 bases between them. The CDR3 has 15 residues. This CDR3 is CASSYSNYMNTEAFF. CDR3 nucleotides: TGTGCCAGCAGTTACTCGAACTACATGAACACTGAAGCTTTCTTT.

V gene TRBV14 combines with J gene TRBJ1-2; no reliable D call. Germline values: CDR1 SGHDN, CDR2 FVKESK. V gave up 4 bases and J gave up 8 bases, with 20 bases separating them. CDR3 length equals 15 residues. The CDR3 DNA reads TGTGCCAGCAGCCCTCCGGCAGTCTCCTACGGGGGCTACACCTTC. It specifies CASSPPAVSYGGYTF. The entire variable domain, with the rest obtained from reference TRBV14 and TRBJ1-2, is as follows: EAGVTQFPSHSVIEKGQTVTLRCDPISGHDNLYWYRRVMGKEIKFLLHFVKESKQDESGMPNNRFLAERTGGTYSTLKVQPAELEDSGVYFCASSPPAVSYGGYTFGSGTRLTVV.

The chain couples TRBV27 to TRBJ2-7; a weak D match, TRBD1 (6 bases). Trimming left V 5 bases short and J 2 bases short, with 13 bases between. Germline V lookup: CDR1 MNHEY, CDR2 SMNVEV (reference sequence). The CDR3 consists of 14 residues. Written as DNA, the CDR3 is TGTGCCAGCAGTCCTAGGACAGATACCTACGAGCAGTACTTC. Amino acids: CASSPRTDTYEQYF.

The CDR3 DNA is TGTGCCAGCTCACCGGCGGGGGACACCGGGGAGCTGTTTTTT. This codes for CASSPAGDTGELFF. The chain combines TRBV18 with TRBJ2-2; 7 positions match TRBD2. V dropped 3 bases and J dropped 3; count of bases not matched to a gene: 1. Germline CDR1 is KGHSH and CDR2 is LQKENI. The CDR3 has 14 amino acids.

Details on this clone: The sample contains more than one DNA sequence encoding this CDR3. V and J are TRBV2 and TRBJ2-7; D is possibly TRBD1 (6 bases). The V end was cut by 5 bases, the J end by 4 bases, with 9 bases between. CDR3 length equals 12 residues. The germline V gene has CDR1 SNHLY and CDR2 FYNNEI. CDR3 protein: CASSRQGYEQYV. The CDR3 DNA reads TGTGCCAGCAGTAGGCAGGGGTACGAGCAGTACGTC.

This chain joins TRBV11-3 and TRBJ2-3; D perhaps matches TRBD2 (5 bases). Germline V CDR1 and CDR2: SGHNT, YENEEA. The ends were cut back, 5 bases at V and 1 base at J, with 19 bases in the middle. This CDR3 has 17 amino acids. The CDR3 DNA reads TGTGCCAGCAGCCCGACTGCGGGCAACCTCGGCACAGATACGCAGTATTTT. It is translated as CASSPTAGNLGTDTQYF.

Points on this clone: The same CDR3 arises from other DNA sequences in this sample as well. The V call is TRBV5-1, the J call TRBJ2-7; 8 bases map to TRBD2. In germline, CDR1 is SGHRS, CDR2 YFSETQ. The V gene end was trimmed by 1 base and the J gene end by 2 bases; junction bases not matched to a gene: 2. The CDR3 extends over 14 amino acids. The chain's CDR3 is CASSLSGGAYEQYF. CDR3 nucleotides: TGCGCCAGCAGCTTGAGCGGGGGAGCCTACGAGCAGTACTTC.

The count of this clone is one. The chain combines TRBV5-8 with TRBJ2-1, with 7 bases fitting TRBD2. The CDR3 spans 15 residues. V lost 4 bases and J lost 4; bases outside the gene matches: 8. The germline V gene has CDR1 SGHTS and CDR2 YDEGEE. The CDR3 region has the DNA TGTGCCAGCAGCCCCCGGGACTATTCATACAATGAGCAGTTCTTC. Its translation is CASSPRDYSYNEQFF.

The chain couples TRBV18 to TRBJ2-7; 10 bases are shared with TRBD2. V shed 4 bases and J 3 bases; nucleotides not matched to a gene: 3. The CDR3 contains 14 residues. CDR1 is KGHSH and CDR2 is LQKENI in the germline V gene. The DNA of the CDR3 is TGTGCCAGCTCACTTACTAGCGGGGTCTACGAGCAGTACTTC. It translates to CASSLTSGVYEQYF.

The CDR3 sequence: CASSQDLGAENTIYF. The CDR3 bases are TGCGCCAGCAGCCAAGATTTGGGGGCTGAAAACACCATATATTTT. J is TRBJ1-3 and V is TRBV4-3, with D possibly TRBD1 on 6 matching bases. Germline CDR1 is LGHNA and CDR2 is YSLEER. The CDR3 length is 15 residues. Between the trimmed V and J ends, which lost 0 bases and 6 bases, there was a span of 12 bases.

V gene TRBV27 combines with J gene TRBJ2-5; D unclear. Trimming shortened V by 3 bases and J by 2 bases, and 10 bases separated the two germline ends. The CDR3 runs to 14 residues. CDR1 is MNHEY and CDR2 is SMNVEV in the germline V gene (reference sequence). CDR3 nucleotides: TGTGCCAGCAGTTTCTCCGGCAGGCAAGAGACCCAGTACTTC. This encodes CASSFSGRQETQYF.

V is TRBV5-4 and J is TRBJ2-5, with 8 bases aligning to TRBD2. Looked up from germline, CDR1 is SGHNT and CDR2 is YYREEE (reference sequence). The CDR3 runs to 18 residues. Trimming removed 4 bases from V and 2 bases from J; junction bases left unmatched: 16. In DNA form, the CDR3 reads TGTGCCAGCAGCCCGACGACCGGCGGGAGGTTGGGGCAAGAGACCCAGTACTTC. Translating gives CASSPTTGGRLGQETQYF. The full variable domain, in which reference TRBV5-4 and TRBJ2-5 provide the parts outside the CDR3, is ETGVTQSPTHLIKTRGQQVTLRCSSQSGHNTVSWYQQALGQGPQFIFQYYREEENGRGNFPPRFSGLQFPNYSSELNVNALELDDSALYLCASSPTTGGRLGQETQYFGPGTRLLVL.